This T cell receptor beta chain was observed in a study of shared clonotypes between healthy human individuals. Study summary: There were three CD4 naive, three CD4 memory, two CD8 naive and one CD8 memory plates per donor.

Genomic DNA of each subset was evenly split across several immunoSEQ plates. Method: immunoSEQ multiplex PCR; TCRdb's copy keeps in-frame clones and lacks some. The data show 2.5 million or so clones, with about 92% seen just once and 0.14% held by the top ten. V gave up 3 bases and J gave up 2 bases, with 8 bases separating them. The germline gives CDR1 MDHEN, CDR2 SYDVKM. The CDR3 loop spans 13 amino acids. The TCR sequence derives from a man between 18 and 35 years old in good health. The rearrangement uses TRBV28 and TRBJ2-7; the D is unclear. Sequencing was carried out using naive CD4+ T cells sorted from blood. Sample subset: CD45RA+ positively selected. The CDR3 loop reads CASSLASPYEQYF. In DNA, the CDR3 is TGTGCCAGCAGTTTGGCGTCACCCTACGAGCAGTACTTC.